Presented here are 20 T cell receptor beta chains from one specimen sequenced in a study of regulatory T cells in long-lasting Graves disease. CDR3-region Arm-PCR and iRepertoire HTBI primers produced the TCR beta libraries. From the multiplex PCR reads, TCRdb called clonotypes with MiXCR, one entry per CDR3 protein. Among more than 300,000 distinct CDR3 sequences listed, over 9.5% were seen once. The time point here: newly diagnosed GD, antithyroid drugs for less than 3 months. Researchers made the TCR library from RNA that was extracted from PBMCs. These data also featured in a second study, about T cells in Graves' hyperthyroidism and ophthalmopathy.

Specimen: peripheral blood mononuclear cells (PBMCs), collected at new diagnosis, from a patient treated with antithyroid drugs. Receptor source: a woman under 30 with Graves disease.

V gene TRBV19 combines with J gene TRBJ1-2, with TRBD1 matching 7 bases. The CDR3 covers 17 residues. J lost 5 bases, V lost 6 bases, and 18 bases had no gene match. Germline CDR1 LNHDA, CDR2 SQIVND (reference sequence). In DNA, the CDR3 is TGTGCCAGTAGGTTCCAAGCCGCCAAGGACAGGAATTATGGCTACACCTTC. Amino acid sequence: CASRFQAAKDRNYGYTF.

This clonotype was detected only a few times. This rearrangement joins TRBV3-1 to TRBJ2-3; 7 bases fit TRBD2. The germline CDR1 and CDR2 sequences are LGHDT and YNNKEL (reference sequence). Trimming at V came to 0 bases and at J to 8 bases, leaving 14 bases not matched to a gene. The CDR3 spans 17 residues. CDR3: CASSQDLAAGVVGTQYF. CDR3 coding DNA: TGTGCCAGCAGCCAAGACCTGGCGGCGGGAGTTGTGGGTACGCAGTATTTT.

This clonotype has a count of ten or more. The gene calls are TRBV7-2 and TRBJ2-7, with 7 bases that match TRBD1. CDR3 length: 13 amino acids. CDR1 and CDR2 (germline): SGHTA, FQGNSA. The V segment lost 6 bases and the J segment 4 bases; nucleotides outside the gene matches: 6. CDR3 DNA sequence: TGTGCCAGCAGTTGGGGGACAGCGTACGAGCAGTACGTC. Its protein product is CASSWGTAYEQYV.

The chain has TRBV19 and TRBJ2-3; 9 nucleotides match TRBD1. There are 14 residues in the CDR3. V lost 5 bases and J lost 5; bases outside the gene matches: 5. Per the germline V gene, CDR1 is LNHDA and CDR2 is SQIVND (reference sequence). CDR3 sequence (DNA): TGTGCCAGTAGTCTACAGGGGGCGAGAGATACGCAGTATTTT. Protein: CASSLQGARDTQYF.

The sample holds many counts of this clonotype. This chain links TRBV27 with TRBJ2-7; 10 nucleotides line up with TRBD2. Germline CDR1 and CDR2: MNHEY and SMNVEV (reference sequence). The CDR3 has 16 amino acids. V lost 1 base to trimming and J lost 5 bases; unmatched junction nucleotides: 8. Here the CDR3 reads CASSLYAGTSADEQYF. CDR3 nucleotide sequence: TGTGCCAGCAGTTTATATGCGGGGACTAGCGCCGACGAGCAGTACTTC.

This clonotype occurred many times. The chain uses TRBV7-3 and TRBJ1-6; TRBD1 might be the D (5 bases). Germline values: CDR1 SGHTA, CDR2 FQGTGA. The germline V and J ends were trimmed by 4 bases and 7 bases, with 14 bases remaining between them. The CDR3 spans 15 residues. CDR3 nucleotide sequence: TGTGCCAGCAGCTCGACGGGGGACGGAAATTCACCCCTCCACTTT. Translating it yields CASSSTGDGNSPLHF.

Comment on this clonotype: A single base is all that separates this from a far larger clone, so a read error is likely. The chain joins TRBV6-9 to TRBJ2-7; maybe TRBD2 (5 bases). This CDR3 contains 16 residues. V lost 0 bases and J lost 0, with 12 bases in between. Germline-derived CDR1 and CDR2 are MNHGY and SVAAGI. The CDR3 nucleotides are TGTGCCAGCAGTTATTCGCCCAGCGGATACTCCTACGAGCAGTACTTC. Translation: CASSYSPSGYSYEQYF.

This clonotype was counted many times. This chain links TRBV7-9 with TRBJ2-7; D gene unclear. V was clipped by 6 bases and J by 6 bases, with 15 bases between them. Germline loops: CDR1 SEHNR, CDR2 FQNEAQ (reference sequence). The CDR3 length is 13 residues. For the CDR3, the DNA is TGTGCCAGCAGAACCCCCACCTCTCTCGAGCAGTACTTC. Its translation is CASRTPTSLEQYF.

This clonotype was counted ten times or more. The chain carries TRBV10-3 and TRBJ1-6; D uncertain. CDR3 length equals 15 residues. V was shortened by 2 bases and J by 7 bases, with 12 bases between the two germline ends. Germline V gives CDR1 ENHRY, CDR2 SYGVKD. The CDR3 bases are TGTGCCATCAGTGAGGACGGACCGATAAATTCACCCCTCCACTTT. This encodes CAISEDGPINSPLHF.

This clonotype occurred a few times. The rearrangement links TRBV4-3 to TRBJ2-1, with 7 bases lining up with TRBD2. CDR3 size: 13 residues. The germline CDR1 and CDR2 sequences are LGHNA and YSLEER. J lost 7 bases, V lost 6 bases, and 6 bases had no gene match. CDR3 nucleotides: TGCGCCAGCAGTTCGGGACTAATTAATGAGCAGTTCTTC. It yields the protein CASSSGLINEQFF.

This clonotype showed up just a few times. The chain recombines TRBV6-5 with TRBJ2-1; 10 bases agree with TRBD2. This CDR3 region has 15 residues. Trimming took 3 bases from V and 9 from J; bases not matched to a gene: 8. Germline CDR1 reads MNHEY; CDR2 reads SVGAGI. The CDR3 coding sequence is TGTGCCAGCAGTTATATAGCGGGAGGCGAGGGTGAGCAGTTCTTC. This sequence encodes CASSYIAGGEGEQFF.

In this sample, this clonotype turned up many times. V is TRBV6-1 and J is TRBJ1-5; tentative D call: TRBD1 (5 bases). The CDR3 has 14 residues. CDR1 is MNHNS and CDR2 is SASEGT in the germline V gene. V dropped 7 bases and J dropped 4 bases, with 14 bases sitting between them. CDR3 DNA: TGTGCCAGCAACACAGGTTGGGAAAATCAGCCCCAGCATTTT. Protein: CASNTGWENQPQHF.

The table lists this clonotype with many counts. V is TRBV29-1 and J is TRBJ1-4; no clear D. V gave up 6 bases and J gave up 8 bases, with 13 bases separating them. CDR3 length equals 12 residues. Germline CDR1 SQVTM, CDR2 ANQGSEA. The CDR3 loop is CSVGVDWEKLFF. DNA of the CDR3: TGCAGCGTCGGGGTGGATTGGGAAAAACTGTTTTTT.

The V call is TRBV7-2, the J call TRBJ2-3, with unresolved D. V lost 8 bases and J lost 7, with 19 bases in between. Germline V gene sequence: CDR1 SGHTA, CDR2 FQGNSA. The CDR3 extends over 14 amino acids. The chain's CDR3 is CASHDVLGINTQYF. The CDR3 DNA reads as TGTGCCAGCCACGACGTATTGGGGATCAATACGCAGTATTTT. The whole variable domain, filled in from reference TRBV7-2 and TRBJ2-3, reads GAGVSQSPSNKVTEKGKDVELRCDPISGHTALYWYRQSLGQGLEFLIYFQGNSAPDKSGLPSDRFSAERTGGSVSTLTIQRTQQEDSAVYLCASHDVLGINTQYFGPGTRLTVL.

This clonotype occurred many times. This chain uses TRBV28 with TRBJ2-7; D call uncertain. Looked up from germline, CDR1 is MDHEN and CDR2 is SYDVKM. V was shortened by 3 bases and J by 4 bases, with 22 bases between the two germline ends. The CDR3 length is 17 residues. CDR3 DNA sequence: TGTGCCAGCAGTTTTGCGTTCGAGTTCCCTGGAAGATACGAGCAGTACTTC. This translates into CASSFAFEFPGRYEQYF. Looking up the rest from reference TRBV28 and TRBJ2-7 gives the full variable domain: DVKVTQSSRYLVKRTGEKVFLECVQDMDHENMFWYRQDPGLGLRLIYFSYDVKMKEKGDIPEGYSVSREKKERFSLILESASTNQTSMYLCASSFAFEFPGRYEQYFGPGTRLTVT.

This clonotype showed up many times. V and J are TRBV2 and TRBJ2-7; 10 nucleotides line up with TRBD2. The CDR3 has 16 residues. Germline V gene sequence: CDR1 SNHLY, CDR2 FYNNEI. Trimming removed 3 bases from V and 1 base from J; junction bases left unmatched: 6. CDR3 in amino acids: CASSEASGRLSYEQYF. CDR3 coding DNA: TGTGCCAGCAGTGAGGCTAGCGGGAGACTTTCCTACGAGCAGTACTTC.

This clonotype was recorded many times. The chain joins TRBV7-2 to TRBJ2-7; possibly TRBD1 or TRBD2 for D (6 bases each). Germline loops: CDR1 SGHTA, CDR2 FQGNSA. The germline V and J ends were trimmed by 1 base and 3 bases, with 22 bases remaining between them. This CDR3 region has 18 residues. The CDR3 here is CASSLGGRWGALDYEQYV. Written as DNA, the CDR3 is TGTGCCAGCAGCTTAGGGGGACGATGGGGGGCATTAGACTACGAGCAGTACGTC.

V gene TRBV18 combines with J gene TRBJ2-2; D remains unclear. The CDR3 loop spans 14 amino acids. Germline V gene sequence: CDR1 KGHSH, CDR2 LQKENI. The germline V and J ends were trimmed by 4 bases and 2 bases, with 8 bases remaining between them. The CDR3 is CASSLNSNTGELFF. The CDR3 region has the DNA TGTGCCAGCTCACTCAACTCAAACACCGGGGAGCTGTTTTTT. Complete variable domain (other parts from reference TRBV18 and TRBJ2-2): NAGVMQNPRHLVRRRGQEARLRCSPMKGHSHVYWYRQLPEEGLKFMVYLQKENIIDESGMPKERFSAEFPKEGPSILRIQQVVRGDSAAYFCASSLNSNTGELFFGEGSRLTVL.

This clonotype occurred many times. V is TRBV12-3 or TRBV12-4 and J is TRBJ2-2, with 8 bases lining up with TRBD2. The V gene end was trimmed by 6 bases and the J gene end by 0 bases; junction bases not matched to a gene: 6. This CDR3 is built from 16 residues. The CDR3 nucleotides read TGTGCCAGCAGACTAGCGGAGGGGCCGAACACCGGGGAGCTGTTTTTT. Protein sequence: CASRLAEGPNTGELFF.

This sequence joins TRBV9 and TRBJ2-1, with TRBD1 as a possible D gene (5 bases). Germline V gene data show CDR1 as SGDLS and CDR2 as YYNGEE. V was trimmed by 3 bases and J by 5 bases, leaving 21 bases between them. This CDR3 region has 17 residues. The CDR3 nucleotides read TGTGCCAGCAGCGAAGGACCGGGTCCCTTAGGGGACAATGAGCAGTTCTTC. It encodes CASSEGPGPLGDNEQFF.